These T cell receptor beta chains were read from a single sample in a study of blood T cells in healthy people across ages. MiXCR was run by TCRdb on the 5' RACE reads, yielding one entry per CDR3 protein. The sample has about 1.4 million distinct CDR3 sequences; approximately 59% are singletons. Sequencing used blood. All receptors derive from a man aged 18 to 35 in good health. CDR3s include the opening cysteine and the closing phenylalanine or tryptophan. D genes are given only for firm matches. A clone size is listed for some rows: how often the clone was seen (once, few, many), or a class if it is expanded.

abundance: NA
d_gene: NA
j_gene: TRBJ2-4
v_gene: TRBV18
CDR3nt: TGTGCCAGCTCATCGCGGGGCGGGGAAAACATTCAGTACTTC
CDR3aa: CASSSRGGENIQYF

abundance: few
d_gene: NA
j_gene: TRBJ2-5
v_gene: TRBV4-1
CDR3nt: TGCGCCAGCAGCTCACTACACCAAGGGATCTCAGAGACCCAGTACTTC
CDR3aa: CASSSLHQGISETQYF

abundance: once
d_gene: NA
j_gene: TRBJ2-7
v_gene: TRBV20-1
CDR3nt: TGCAGTGCCCCTCGGGGGACAGTTTCCTCCTACGAGCAGTACTTC
CDR3aa: CSAPRGTVSSYEQYF

abundance: NA
d_gene: TRBD1
j_gene: TRBJ1-5
v_gene: TRBV25-1
CDR3nt: TGTGCCAGCAGTGAGACAGGGAGAAATCAGCCCCAGCATTTT
CDR3aa: CASSETGRNQPQHF

abundance: NA
d_gene: NA
j_gene: TRBJ1-2
v_gene: TRBV20-1
CDR3nt: TGCAGTGCTACCTGGGTCGGGGGCTACACCTTC
CDR3aa: CSATWVGGYTF

abundance: NA
d_gene: TRBD2
j_gene: TRBJ2-1
v_gene: TRBV7-2
CDR3nt: TGTGCCAGCAGCTTGAGTCGTGCAACTAGCGGGAGCGGCAATGAGCAGTTCTTC
CDR3aa: CASSLSRATSGSGNEQFF

abundance: NA
d_gene: NA
j_gene: TRBJ2-5
v_gene: TRBV2
CDR3nt: TGTGCCAGCAGAGACATTAGAGAGACCCAGTACTTC
CDR3aa: CASRDIRETQYF

abundance: NA
d_gene: NA
j_gene: TRBJ1-4
v_gene: TRBV3-1
CDR3nt: TGTGCCAGCAGCCAAGGCCACACCCGGGGGACTAATGAAAAACTGTTTTTT
CDR3aa: CASSQGHTRGTNEKLFF

abundance: NA
d_gene: NA
j_gene: TRBJ1-4
v_gene: TRBV28
CDR3nt: TGTGCCAGCAGCCAGCCCAATGAAAAACTGTTTTTT
CDR3aa: CASSQPNEKLFF

abundance: many
d_gene: TRBD2
j_gene: TRBJ2-3
v_gene: TRBV7-9
CDR3nt: TGTGCCAGCAGTCGGACTAGCGGAAGCACAGATACGCAGTATTTT
CDR3aa: CASSRTSGSTDTQYF

abundance: few
d_gene: TRBD2
j_gene: TRBJ2-7
v_gene: TRBV4-1
CDR3nt: TGCGCCAGCAGCCGCCTAGGGACTAGCGGGTACTACGAGCAGTACTTC
CDR3aa: CASSRLGTSGYYEQYF

abundance: NA
d_gene: TRBD1
j_gene: TRBJ1-1
v_gene: TRBV27
CDR3nt: TGTGCCAGCAGCCAAGACAGGGGGCGGATGAACACTGAAGCTTTCTTT
CDR3aa: CASSQDRGRMNTEAFF

abundance: NA
d_gene: TRBD1
j_gene: TRBJ1-1
v_gene: TRBV20-1
CDR3nt: TGCAGTGGTCCGGGACAGGGGGGCCCTGAAGCTTTCTTT
CDR3aa: CSGPGQGGPEAFF

abundance: NA
d_gene: TRBD2
j_gene: TRBJ2-1
v_gene: TRBV4-2
CDR3nt: TGTGCCAGCAGCCTAAGCGGGAGGGCCCTATATGAGCAGTTCTTC
CDR3aa: CASSLSGRALYEQFF

abundance: NA
d_gene: NA
j_gene: TRBJ2-3
v_gene: TRBV2
CDR3nt: TGTGCCAGCAGTGAAGGATCAGGGGGGATCACAGATACGCAGTATTTT
CDR3aa: CASSEGSGGITDTQYF

abundance: NA
d_gene: NA
j_gene: TRBJ2-5
v_gene: TRBV28
CDR3nt: TGTGCCAGCAGTTTCCATCCGAGACAGCAAGAGACCCAGTACTTC
CDR3aa: CASSFHPRQQETQYF

abundance: NA
d_gene: TRBD2
j_gene: TRBJ2-6
v_gene: TRBV5-1
CDR3nt: TGCGCCAGCAGCTTGGGAGGACTTGAACTAGCGAGATCGGTAACCAACGTCCTGACTTTC
CDR3aa: CASSLGGLELARSVTNVLTF

abundance: NA
d_gene: NA
j_gene: TRBJ2-5
v_gene: TRBV7-9
CDR3nt: TGTGCCAGCAGCTTAATGGGGGGCCAGGAGGCAGAGACCCAGTACTTC
CDR3aa: CASSLMGGQEAETQYF

abundance: NA
d_gene: TRBD2
j_gene: TRBJ2-5
v_gene: TRBV7-9
CDR3nt: TGTGCCAGCAGCCCTAGGTCCCTAGCGGGGGCCGGTCCGTACTTC
CDR3aa: CASSPRSLAGAGPYF

abundance: few
d_gene: NA
j_gene: TRBJ2-1
v_gene: TRBV10-2
CDR3nt: TGCGCCAGCAGTGGGACACCCGTGCCCTCCTACAATGAGCAGTTCTTC
CDR3aa: CASSGTPVPSYNEQFF

abundance: once
d_gene: NA
j_gene: TRBJ2-7
v_gene: TRBV6-2/TRBV6-3
CDR3nt: TGTGCCAGCAGTCCCACGGTGAGGCTTAGCTCCTACGAGCAGTACTTC
CDR3aa: CASSPTVRLSSYEQYF

abundance: many
d_gene: TRBD1
j_gene: TRBJ1-1
v_gene: TRBV12-3/TRBV12-4
CDR3nt: TGTGCCAGCACTCTGGGACAGGGGAACACTGAAGCTTTCTTT
CDR3aa: CASTLGQGNTEAFF

abundance: NA
d_gene: NA
j_gene: TRBJ2-3
v_gene: TRBV4-3
CDR3nt: TGCGCCAGCAGCCAAGAACGTCAGAGCAGAGATACGCAGTATTTT
CDR3aa: CASSQERQSRDTQYF

abundance: NA
d_gene: NA
j_gene: TRBJ2-6
v_gene: TRBV4-3
CDR3nt: TGCGCCAGCAGCCAACAGGGGAATTTTCGCTCTGGGGCCAACGTCCTGACTTTC
CDR3aa: CASSQQGNFRSGANVLTF

abundance: NA
d_gene: NA
j_gene: TRBJ2-4
v_gene: TRBV4-1
CDR3nt: TGCGCCAGCAGCCAAGAGGGGAGGGGGGCCAAAAACATTCAGTACTTC
CDR3aa: CASSQEGRGAKNIQYF

abundance: NA
d_gene: NA
j_gene: TRBJ2-4
v_gene: TRBV20-1
CDR3nt: TGCAGTGCTAGAGATGCCGCCAAAAACATTCAGTACTTC
CDR3aa: CSARDAAKNIQYF

abundance: NA
d_gene: NA
j_gene: TRBJ2-5
v_gene: TRBV29-1
CDR3nt: TGCAGCGTTGAAAAAGAGGGTCAGGGTTTTAGGGAGACCCAGTACTTC
CDR3aa: CSVEKEGQGFRETQYF

abundance: NA
d_gene: NA
j_gene: TRBJ2-7
v_gene: TRBV4-1
CDR3nt: TGCGCCAGCAGCCAAGATACCGGAAAGGCCTACGAGCAGTACTTC
CDR3aa: CASSQDTGKAYEQYF

abundance: NA
d_gene: TRBD1
j_gene: TRBJ2-1
v_gene: TRBV15
CDR3nt: TGTGCCACCAGCAGAGATTATGACAGGGCTCCGTTCTTC
CDR3aa: CATSRDYDRAPFF

abundance: NA
d_gene: NA
j_gene: TRBJ2-7
v_gene: TRBV4-1
CDR3nt: TGCGCCAGCAGCCAAGTGCCACAGTCCCCGTCCCACGAGCAGTACTTC
CDR3aa: CASSQVPQSPSHEQYF

abundance: NA
d_gene: NA
j_gene: TRBJ2-1
v_gene: TRBV6-2/TRBV6-3
CDR3nt: TGTGCCAGCAGTTACTGGCTCAGGACAACCCTCTACAATGAGCAGTTCTTC
CDR3aa: CASSYWLRTTLYNEQFF

abundance: few
d_gene: NA
j_gene: TRBJ1-2
v_gene: TRBV21-1
CDR3nt: TGTGCCAGCAGCAAGGGGCAGCCCTATGGCTACACCTTC
CDR3aa: CASSKGQPYGYTF

abundance: NA
d_gene: TRBD2
j_gene: TRBJ2-1
v_gene: TRBV7-2
CDR3nt: TGTGCCAGCAGCCCCGTGAGCGGGAGGAGCACTGAGCAGTTCTTC
CDR3aa: CASSPVSGRSTEQFF

abundance: NA
d_gene: TRBD1
j_gene: TRBJ1-1
v_gene: TRBV6-6
CDR3nt: TGTGCCAGCAGTTACTCGATTGGACAGGGGATGAACACTGAAGCTTTCTTT
CDR3aa: CASSYSIGQGMNTEAFF

abundance: NA
d_gene: NA
j_gene: TRBJ2-1
v_gene: TRBV6-5
CDR3nt: TGTGCCAGCAGTTGGACAAATATACAAACTGAGCAGTTCTTC
CDR3aa: CASSWTNIQTEQFF

abundance: NA
d_gene: TRBD1
j_gene: TRBJ2-5
v_gene: TRBV25-1
CDR3nt: TGTGCCAGCAGTGATTTTTCGGACAGGGGGTTACAAGAGACCCAGTACTTC
CDR3aa: CASSDFSDRGLQETQYF

abundance: NA
d_gene: NA
j_gene: TRBJ2-3
v_gene: TRBV4-3
CDR3nt: TGCGCCAGCAGCCAAGGGAACTTCCGTACAGATACGCAGTATTTT
CDR3aa: CASSQGNFRTDTQYF

abundance: NA
d_gene: TRBD2
j_gene: TRBJ2-5
v_gene: TRBV5-1
CDR3nt: TGCGCCAGCAGTTTACTAGCGGGAGGGAAGAATGAGCAGTACTTC
CDR3aa: CASSLLAGGKNEQYF

abundance: NA
d_gene: NA
j_gene: TRBJ2-3
v_gene: TRBV20-1
CDR3nt: TGCAGTGCCACGCCAGACCCAGATACGCAGTATTTT
CDR3aa: CSATPDPDTQYF

abundance: NA
d_gene: NA
j_gene: TRBJ2-1
v_gene: TRBV7-6
CDR3nt: TGTGCCAGCAGCCGAGGGGCTTCCGACATCGGCAATGAGCAGTTCTTC
CDR3aa: CASSRGASDIGNEQFF

abundance: NA
d_gene: NA
j_gene: TRBJ2-5
v_gene: TRBV20-1
CDR3nt: TGCAGTGCTAGATCCTATTCTCGACACCCACTCCAAGAGACCCAGTACTTC
CDR3aa: CSARSYSRHPLQETQYF

abundance: NA
d_gene: NA
j_gene: TRBJ1-1
v_gene: TRBV15
CDR3nt: TGTGCCACCAGCAGTGAGGGGGGGGGCACTGAAGCTTTCTTT
CDR3aa: CATSSEGGGTEAFF

abundance: NA
d_gene: TRBD1
j_gene: TRBJ2-7
v_gene: TRBV29-1
CDR3nt: TGCAGCGTTGGAGGGGGCAGGGGTAGCGACGAGCAGTACTTC
CDR3aa: CSVGGGRGSDEQYF

abundance: NA
d_gene: TRBD1
j_gene: TRBJ2-7
v_gene: TRBV20-1
CDR3nt: TGCAGTGCACAAAACTCGGGACAGGCCCTCAGCGAGCAGTACTTC
CDR3aa: CSAQNSGQALSEQYF

abundance: NA
d_gene: TRBD1
j_gene: TRBJ2-5
v_gene: TRBV6-6
CDR3nt: TGTGCCAGCAGGGTTGGGACAGCTAGGGGAGAGACCCAGTACTTC
CDR3aa: CASRVGTARGETQYF

abundance: NA
d_gene: NA
j_gene: TRBJ2-3
v_gene: TRBV5-5
CDR3nt: TGTGCCAGCGTCCAGGGCACAGATACGCAGTATTTT
CDR3aa: CASVQGTDTQYF

abundance: few
d_gene: NA
j_gene: TRBJ2-7
v_gene: TRBV4-1
CDR3nt: TGCGCCAGCAGCCAAGAACCAGGGGTGGGATACGAGCAGTACTTC
CDR3aa: CASSQEPGVGYEQYF

abundance: few
d_gene: NA
j_gene: TRBJ2-4
v_gene: TRBV5-5
CDR3nt: TGTGCCAGCAGCTTGCTCCGGGACACCAAAAACATTCAGTACTTC
CDR3aa: CASSLLRDTKNIQYF

abundance: NA
d_gene: NA
j_gene: TRBJ2-5
v_gene: TRBV5-1
CDR3nt: TGCGCCAGCAGTCCTAACCCAAGGAAAGAGACCCAGTACTTC
CDR3aa: CASSPNPRKETQYF

abundance: NA
d_gene: NA
j_gene: TRBJ2-7
v_gene: TRBV12-3/TRBV12-4
CDR3nt: TGTGCCAGCAATAAACGGGGGAGCGGCTACGAGCAGTACTTC
CDR3aa: CASNKRGSGYEQYF

abundance: NA
d_gene: NA
j_gene: TRBJ1-2
v_gene: TRBV5-1
CDR3nt: TGCGCCAGCGATGGCTACACCTTC
CDR3aa: CASDGYTF

abundance: NA
d_gene: TRBD1
j_gene: TRBJ1-6
v_gene: TRBV6-4
CDR3nt: TGTGCCAGCAGTGTGGAGACAGGGGGGACACCCCTCCACTTT
CDR3aa: CASSVETGGTPLHF

abundance: NA
d_gene: TRBD1
j_gene: TRBJ1-6
v_gene: TRBV3-1
CDR3nt: TGTGCCAGCAGCCACTGGGACAGAGAATCACCCCTCCACTTT
CDR3aa: CASSHWDRESPLHF